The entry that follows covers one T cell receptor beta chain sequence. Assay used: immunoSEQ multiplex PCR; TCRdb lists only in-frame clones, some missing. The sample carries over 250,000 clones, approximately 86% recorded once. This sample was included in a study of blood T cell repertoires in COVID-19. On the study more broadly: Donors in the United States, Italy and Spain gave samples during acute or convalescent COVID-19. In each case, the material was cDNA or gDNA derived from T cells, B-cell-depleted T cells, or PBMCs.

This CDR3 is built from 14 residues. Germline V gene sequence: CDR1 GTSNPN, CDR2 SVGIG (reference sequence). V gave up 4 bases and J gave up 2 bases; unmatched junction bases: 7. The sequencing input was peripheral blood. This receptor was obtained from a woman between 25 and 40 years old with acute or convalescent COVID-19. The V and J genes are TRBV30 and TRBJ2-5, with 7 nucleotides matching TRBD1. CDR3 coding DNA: TGTGCCTGGAATAGTGGCAGGGGGCAAGAGACCCAGTACTTC. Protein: CAWNSGRGQETQYF.